The 22 T cell receptor beta chains listed next were all sequenced from one sample in a study of blood T cell repertoires in COVID-19. TCRdb's copy holds only in-frame clones and misses some; the assay was immunoSEQ multiplex PCR. The sample lists over 150,000 clones; approximately 79% were seen once. Sequences were obtained from peripheral blood. The receptor source for this set is a woman aged 45 to 65 with acute or convalescent COVID-19.

The CDR3: CASSPNQGTEAFF. The CDR3, as DNA: TGTGCCAGCTCACCAAATCAGGGCACTGAAGCTTTCTTT. This sequence joins TRBV18 and TRBJ1-1; possibly TRBD1 for D (5 bases). The CDR3 loop spans 13 amino acids. V gave up 2 bases and J gave up 4 bases, with 8 bases separating them. Germline V CDR1 and CDR2: KGHSH, LQKENI.

The V gene is TRBV24-1, the J gene TRBJ2-7; D gene ambiguous. The CDR3 sequence is 13 residues long. V lost 4 bases and J lost 5, with 11 bases in between. Germline lookup yields CDR1 KGHDR and CDR2 SFDVKD. The CDR3 reads CATSDRYSDEQYF. In DNA form, the CDR3 reads TGTGCCACCAGTGACCGGTACTCGGACGAGCAGTACTTC.

The chain has TRBV28 and TRBJ2-3; 15 positions match TRBD2. J lost 6 bases, V lost 1 base, and 5 bases had no gene match. There are 17 residues in the CDR3. The germline V gene encodes CDR1 MDHEN and CDR2 SYDVKM. The CDR3 nucleotides read TGTGCCAGCAGTTTATCCGGGACTAGCGGGGGGCGGGATACGCAGTATTTT. As protein: CASSLSGTSGGRDTQYF.

The chain carries TRBV4-1 and TRBJ2-1; 9 bases are shared with TRBD2. Germline loops: CDR1 MGHRA, CDR2 YSYEKL. The CDR3 is made up of 18 amino acids. V shed 4 bases and J 7 bases; nucleotides not matched to a gene: 17. The CDR3 loop reads CASSRSALVAGEVNEQFF. In DNA form, the CDR3 reads TGCGCCAGCAGCCGTTCGGCCCTGGTAGCGGGAGAGGTGAATGAGCAGTTCTTC.

In the case of this clone: Compared with germline, one end of the junction differs, possibly owing to a read error. The chain is built from TRBV19 and TRBJ2-3; perhaps TRBD2 as D (5 bases). This CDR3 has 16 amino acids. CDR1 and CDR2 from the germline V gene are LNHDA and SQIVND (reference sequence). CDR3 sequence: CASSMRRATSTDTQYF. CDR3 DNA: TGTGCCAGCAGTATGAGGCGGGCGACCAGCACAGATACGCAGTATTTT.

V gene TRBV19 combines with J gene TRBJ2-7, with 7 bases fitting TRBD1. J gave up 1 base and V 5 bases, and 5 bases lay outside the gene matches. CDR1 and CDR2 (germline): LNHDA, SQIVND (reference sequence). The CDR3 covers 14 residues. The CDR3 region is CASSSRRGSYEQYF. In DNA, the CDR3 is TGTGCCAGTAGTTCCCGCAGGGGGTCCTACGAGCAGTACTTC.

The J gene is TRBJ1-5, the V gene TRBV7-9, with TRBD1 matching over 9 bases. Germline values: CDR1 SEHNR, CDR2 FQNEAQ (reference sequence). This CDR3 spans 15 amino acids. V shed 4 bases, J shed 6 bases, and the junction held 7 bases outside the gene matches. CDR3 protein: CASSSGQGISQPQHF. The CDR3, as DNA: TGTGCCAGCAGCTCCGGACAGGGGATCAGTCAGCCCCAGCATTTT.

The chain recombines TRBV7-9 with TRBJ2-3; unclear D gene. Germline V gene lookup returns CDR1 SEHNR and CDR2 FQNEAQ (reference sequence). There are 12 residues in the CDR3. The germline V and J ends were trimmed by 8 bases and 2 bases, with 8 bases remaining between them. The CDR3 sequence is CASVPNTDTQYF. CDR3 sequence (DNA): TGTGCCAGCGTTCCCAACACAGATACGCAGTATTTT.

CDR3 residues: CASMSSGANVLTF. The CDR3 DNA sequence: TGCGCCAGCATGAGCTCTGGGGCCAACGTCCTGACTTTC. The chain has TRBV5-1 and TRBJ2-6; no reliable D call. Trimming took 6 bases from V and 0 from J, leaving 4 bases between them. The CDR3 consists of 13 residues. The germline V gene encodes CDR1 SGHRS and CDR2 YFSETQ.

The chain combines TRBV5-1 with TRBJ1-1; D possibly corresponds to TRBD1 (5 bases). V lost 5 bases and J lost 0, with 8 bases in between. Germline CDR1 reads SGHRS; CDR2 reads YFSETQ. The CDR3 length is 13 residues. CDR3 in DNA: TGCGCCAGCAGACAGGCCATGAACACTGAAGCTTTCTTT. It translates to CASRQAMNTEAFF.

The chain links TRBV6-1 to TRBJ1-1; 7 nucleotides line up with TRBD1. V was pared by 1 base and J by 4 bases, with 6 bases of the junction left unmatched. CDR3 length: 15 residues. Germline loops: CDR1 MNHNS, CDR2 SASEGT. The CDR3 sequence: CASSEEGARGTEAFF. CDR3 nucleotides: TGTGCCAGCAGTGAAGAGGGGGCGCGAGGCACTGAAGCTTTCTTT.

The chain has TRBV5-5 and TRBJ2-6, with a weak D call TRBD1 (5 bases). The CDR3 length is 13 residues. V gave up 4 bases and J gave up 7 bases, with 9 bases separating them. Looked up from germline, CDR1 is SGHKS and CDR2 is YYEKEE (reference sequence). CDR3 coding DNA: TGTGCCAGCAGCCTCAGGGAAGCCAACGTCCTGACTTTC. It encodes CASSLREANVLTF.

V and J are TRBV19 and TRBJ1-4; unclear D gene. V lost 7 bases to trimming and J lost 0 bases, with 12 bases between them. This CDR3 has 15 residues. From germline, CDR1 is LNHDA and CDR2 SQIVND (reference sequence). This CDR3 is CASTLTTPTNEKLFF. The CDR3 DNA sequence: TGTGCCAGTACCTTAACGACTCCAACTAATGAAAAACTGTTTTTT.

This rearrangement joins TRBV11-2 to TRBJ1-3; D remains ambiguous. The V end lost 3 bases, the J end lost 8 bases, and 8 bases lay between the germline ends. The CDR3 length is 12 residues. CDR1 SGHAT and CDR2 FQNNGV come from the germline V gene. CDR3 nucleotides: TGTGCCAGCAGCTTCATCGGGGACACCATATATTTT. Protein product: CASSFIGDTIYF.

V is TRBV19 and J is TRBJ2-3; the D gene is possibly TRBD2 (6 bases). Germline V gives CDR1 LNHDA, CDR2 SQIVND (reference sequence). Trimming took off 6 bases at V and 2 bases at J, with 15 bases between the two ends. This CDR3 comprises 15 residues. The DNA for the CDR3 is TGTGCCAGTAGCCTCCCAGGCGGGAACACAGATACGCAGTATTTT. It is translated as CASSLPGGNTDTQYF.

This chain connects TRBV27 to TRBJ1-1; the D gene is possibly TRBD1 (5 bases). This CDR3 has 14 amino acids. V lost 5 bases, J lost 1 base, and 11 bases lay in between. Germline V gene lookup returns CDR1 MNHEY and CDR2 SMNVEV (reference sequence). CDR3 bases: TGTGCCAGCAGTCTTGGACACAAGAACACTGAAGCTTTCTTT. It translates to CASSLGHKNTEAFF.

The chain combines TRBV28 with TRBJ1-3; maybe TRBD1 (6 bases). This CDR3 has 14 amino acids. The germline V gene encodes CDR1 MDHEN and CDR2 SYDVKM. Trimming removed 6 bases at V and 1 base at J, with 10 bases between. This CDR3 reads CASRTTGSGNTIYF. In DNA form, the CDR3 reads TGTGCCAGCAGGACCACAGGGTCTGGAAACACCATATATTTT.

The V call is TRBV4-3, the J call TRBJ1-1, with D perhaps TRBD1 (5 bases). The V end lost 0 bases, the J end lost 0 bases, and 8 bases lay between the germline ends. Germline assignment: CDR1 LGHNA and CDR2 YSLEER. The CDR3 loop spans 15 amino acids. The CDR3 loop is CASSQDGGMNTEAFF. As DNA, the CDR3 is TGCGCCAGCAGCCAAGATGGGGGGATGAACACTGAAGCTTTCTTT.

This clone was counted a single time. The chain has TRBV7-2 and TRBJ1-2, with no clear D. The CDR3 loop spans 14 amino acids. The V gene lost 1 base and the J gene lost 4 bases, with 10 bases spanning the gap. Germline values: CDR1 SGHTA, CDR2 FQGNSA. Here the CDR3 reads CASSLGQAIYGYTF. The CDR3 nucleotides read TGTGCCAGCAGCTTAGGGCAGGCCATCTATGGCTACACCTTC.

This chain joins TRBV5-1 and TRBJ2-2; 7 nucleotides match TRBD1. J was trimmed by 4 bases and V by 0 bases; bases with no gene match: 12. This CDR3 spans 18 amino acids. CDR1 SGHRS and CDR2 YFSETQ come from the germline V gene. The CDR3 is CASSLEGTAYSSTGELFF. CDR3 coding DNA: TGCGCCAGCAGCTTGGAAGGGACAGCCTATTCGAGCACCGGGGAGCTGTTTTTT. The full variable domain, in which reference TRBV5-1 and TRBJ2-2 provide the parts outside the CDR3, is KAGVTQTPRYLIKTRGQQVTLSCSPISGHRSVSWYQQTPGQGLQFLFEYFSETQRNKGNFPGRFSGRQFSNSRSEMNVSTLELGDSALYLCASSLEGTAYSSTGELFFGEGSRLTVL.

This clone has just a few counts. The chain employs TRBV29-1 and TRBJ1-2; D unclear. Germline V gene sequence: CDR1 SQVTM, CDR2 ANQGSEA. The CDR3 length is 14 residues. V lost 3 bases, J lost 4 bases, and 15 bases lay in between. CDR3 residues: CSVDKIVAFYGYTF. The CDR3 nucleotides read TGCAGCGTTGATAAAATCGTGGCTTTCTATGGCTACACCTTC. The complete variable domain, with remaining parts taken from reference TRBV29-1 and TRBJ1-2, reads SAVISQKPSRDICQRGTSLTIQCQVDSQVTMMFWYRQQPGQSLTLIATANQGSEATYESGFVIDKFPISRPNLTFSTLTVSNMSPEDSSIYLCSVDKIVAFYGYTFGSGTRLTVV.

The chain links TRBV7-8 to TRBJ2-2; D uncertain. The CDR3 is 12 amino acids. From germline, CDR1 is SGHVS and CDR2 FQNEAQ. Trimming removed 3 bases at V and 8 bases at J, with 7 bases between. DNA of the CDR3: TGTGCCAGCAGCTTTTTTCTGGGGGAGCTGTTTTTT. Encoded protein: CASSFFLGELFF. The whole variable domain, remainder taken from reference TRBV7-8 and TRBJ2-2, is GAGVSQSPRYKVAKRGQDVALRCDPISGHVSLFWYQQALGQGPEFLTYFQNEAQLDKSGLPSDRFFAERPEGSVSTLKIQRTQQEDSAVYLCASSFFLGELFFGEGSRLTVL.